Each of the 14 T cell receptor beta chains below was sequenced from the same sample in a study of blood T cell repertoires in COVID-19. The protocol was immunoSEQ multiplex PCR, while the TCRdb copy is restricted to in-frame clones and leaves out a portion. The sample shows about 46,000 clones, 85% to 90% of them seen only once. Material: PBMCs or T cells enriched from blood (not recorded which). The source of these receptors is a woman aged 45-59 years who had recovered from COVID-19.

This chain joins TRBV5-1 and TRBJ1-3, with a weak D call TRBD1 (5 bases). V was pared by 2 bases and J by 2 bases, with 14 bases between. The CDR3 is 16 amino acids. Germline V lookup: CDR1 SGHRS, CDR2 YFSETQ. CDR3 in DNA: TGCGCCAGCAGCTTCGCGGGGCCAAACACTGGAAACACCATATATTTT. It specifies CASSFAGPNTGNTIYF.

The chain joins TRBV27 to TRBJ2-7; 9 positions agree with TRBD1. Looked up from germline, CDR1 is MNHEY and CDR2 is SMNVEV (reference sequence). This CDR3 contains 17 residues. V gave up 4 bases and J gave up 0 bases; unmatched junction bases: 10. The CDR3 region has the DNA TGTGCCAGCAGTTCCGCCGTTAGGGACAGGGTCTCCTACGAGCAGTACTTC. Translating gives CASSSAVRDRVSYEQYF.

As regards this clone: The junction shows a germline mismatch at one end, possibly a read error. The chain couples TRBV18 to TRBJ2-7, with D tentatively TRBD1 (5 bases). There are 14 residues in the CDR3. Germline V gene data show CDR1 as KGHSH and CDR2 as LQKENI. The CDR3 loop is CASSPPRESREQYF. CDR3 sequence (DNA): TGTGCCAGCTCCCCACCCAGGGAAAGTCGCGAGCAGTACTTC.

This sequence joins TRBV28 and TRBJ1-2; the match to TRBD1 covers 11 bases. Germline V lookup: CDR1 MDHEN, CDR2 SYDVKM. There are 17 residues in the CDR3. Trimming at V came to 6 bases and at J to 2 bases, leaving 11 bases not matched to a gene. The CDR3 here is CASREPGQGGLNYGYTF. The CDR3 DNA follows: TGTGCCAGCAGAGAACCGGGACAGGGGGGCCTGAACTATGGCTACACCTTC.

This clone was recorded only once. This chain joins TRBV7-8 and TRBJ1-1; D not certain. This CDR3 has 13 residues. Trimming stripped 1 base from V and 4 bases from J, with 7 bases between. Germline CDR1 and CDR2: SGHVS and FQNEAQ. This CDR3 reads CASSLGGSTEAFF. In nucleotides, the CDR3 is TGTGCCAGCAGCTTAGGTGGGAGCACTGAAGCTTTCTTT.

The chain employs TRBV20-1 and TRBJ2-6, with TRBD2 identical over 9 bases. CDR1 is DFQATT, CDR2 SNEGSKA, per germline (reference sequence). V was pared by 3 bases and J by 2 bases, with 5 bases of the junction left unmatched. The CDR3 contains 16 residues. CDR3 in amino acids: CSASLAGRTGANVLTF. CDR3 sequence (DNA): TGCAGTGCTAGTCTAGCGGGAAGAACTGGGGCCAACGTCCTGACTTTC.

CDR3 coding DNA: TGTGCCAGTTCGAAACGGGAGTTAGCTAACTATGGCTACACCTTC. Translating it yields CASSKRELANYGYTF. The rearrangement uses TRBV19 and TRBJ1-2; D unresolved. This CDR3 comprises 15 residues. In germline, CDR1 is LNHDA, CDR2 SQIVND (reference sequence). V was shortened by 8 bases and J by 0 bases, with 16 bases between the two germline ends.

V gene TRBV9 combines with J gene TRBJ1-1; D remains ambiguous. Germline values: CDR1 SGDLS, CDR2 YYNGEE. There are 12 residues in the CDR3. V shed 0 bases and J shed 6 bases, with 6 bases lying between them. CDR3 coding DNA: TGTGCCAGCAGCGTAGGAGGTCCTGAAGCTTTCTTT. Amino acid sequence: CASSVGGPEAFF.

The V call is TRBV28, the J call TRBJ1-2, with 9 bases that match TRBD1. The CDR3 has 14 amino acids. CDR1 and CDR2 (germline): MDHEN, SYDVKM. Losses at the gene ends were 3 bases for V and 7 bases for J; bases not matched to a gene: 6. CDR3: CASSFRDRVGGYTF. The CDR3 coding sequence is TGTGCCAGCAGTTTCCGGGACAGGGTGGGTGGCTACACCTTC.

The chain couples TRBV18 to TRBJ1-5; D is uncertain. The germline gives CDR1 KGHSH, CDR2 LQKENI. This CDR3 spans 18 amino acids. Trimming took 5 bases from V and 2 from J, leaving 22 bases between them. The CDR3 protein is CASSAGYGPALGNQPQHF. The CDR3 bases are TGTGCCAGCTCAGCAGGATACGGTCCGGCGTTGGGCAATCAGCCCCAGCATTTT.

DNA of the CDR3: TGTGCCTGGAGTGTAAGGGCAGGGGAAGGCTACACCTTC. Residues: CAWSVRAGEGYTF. The chain uses TRBV30 and TRBJ1-2, with a weak D call TRBD1 (6 bases). CDR3 size: 13 residues. CDR1 and CDR2 (germline): GTSNPN, SVGIG (reference sequence). V was cut by 0 bases and J by 8 bases, with 13 bases left in between. Combining the CDR3 with reference TRBV30 and TRBJ1-2 gives the whole variable domain SQTIHQWPATLVQPVGSPLSLECTVEGTSNPNLYWYRQAAGRGLQLLFYSVGIGQISSEVPQNLSASRPQDRQFILSSKKLLLSDSGFYLCAWSVRAGEGYTFGSGTRLTVV.

The rearrangement uses TRBV7-2 and TRBJ2-1, with TRBD2 identical over 10 bases. The CDR3 covers 15 residues. V lost 6 bases, J lost 7 bases, and 9 bases stayed unmatched. CDR1 is SGHTA and CDR2 is FQGNSA in the germline V gene. CDR3 DNA: TGTGCCAGCAGGAGAGGGGCTAGCGGGAGTAATGAGCAGTTCTTC. Its translation is CASRRGASGSNEQFF. Looking up the rest from reference TRBV7-2 and TRBJ2-1 gives the full variable domain: GAGVSQSPSNKVTEKGKDVELRCDPISGHTALYWYRQSLGQGLEFLIYFQGNSAPDKSGLPSDRFSAERTGGSVSTLTIQRTQQEDSAVYLCASRRGASGSNEQFFGPGTRLTVL.

This clone appeared once. This chain connects TRBV2 to TRBJ1-5, with TRBD1 as a possible D gene (6 bases). The V gene's germline CDR1 is SNHLY and CDR2 FYNNEI. The V gene lost 3 bases and the J gene lost 9 bases, with 12 bases spanning the gap. There are 13 residues in the CDR3. The CDR3 bases are TGTGCCAGCAGTGAGAACAGGGAAACGCCCCAGCATTTT. Encoded protein: CASSENRETPQHF.

The genes are TRBV19 and TRBJ2-2, with 7 bases aligning to TRBD2. Germline CDR1 is LNHDA and CDR2 is SQIVND (reference sequence). The junction had 15 bases not matched to a gene; V was cut back by 7 bases and J by 7 bases. The CDR3 has 16 amino acids. CDR3 amino acids: CASTPLGEGRSGELFF. The CDR3 DNA sequence: TGTGCCAGTACCCCTTTGGGGGAGGGACGGAGCGGGGAGCTGTTTTTT.